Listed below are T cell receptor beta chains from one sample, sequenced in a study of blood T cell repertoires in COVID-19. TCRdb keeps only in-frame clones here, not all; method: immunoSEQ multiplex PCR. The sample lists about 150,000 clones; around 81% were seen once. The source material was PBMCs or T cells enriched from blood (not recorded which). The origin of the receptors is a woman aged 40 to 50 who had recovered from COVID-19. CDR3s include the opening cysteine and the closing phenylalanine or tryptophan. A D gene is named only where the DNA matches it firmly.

CDR3aa: CASSLTDRGYEQYF
v_gene: TRBV5-4
d_gene: -
j_gene: TRBJ2-7

CDR3aa: CASSFRVGTSMRETQYF
v_gene: TRBV13
d_gene: TRBD2
j_gene: TRBJ2-5

CDR3aa: CASSVGIVAGAQETQYF
v_gene: TRBV5-1
d_gene: TRBD2
j_gene: TRBJ2-5

CDR3aa: CASDRVNNSPLHF
v_gene: TRBV6-5
d_gene: TRBD1
j_gene: TRBJ1-6

CDR3aa: CASSLDRVLARENEQFF
v_gene: TRBV11-2
d_gene: -
j_gene: TRBJ2-1

CDR3aa: CASGSSSATYEQYF
v_gene: TRBV27
d_gene: -
j_gene: TRBJ2-7

CDR3aa: CASSHPTGLGSPLHF
v_gene: TRBV4-1
d_gene: TRBD1
j_gene: TRBJ1-6

CDR3aa: CASSPGREGETQYF
v_gene: TRBV5-1
d_gene: TRBD2
j_gene: TRBJ2-5

CDR3aa: CASSEGGYTPSYEQYF
v_gene: TRBV6-1
d_gene: -
j_gene: TRBJ2-7

CDR3aa: CASSYASESGLAGTGELFF
v_gene: TRBV6-2/TRBV6-3
d_gene: TRBD2
j_gene: TRBJ2-2

CDR3aa: CASSLAGRAEAFF
v_gene: TRBV7-6
d_gene: -
j_gene: TRBJ1-1

CDR3aa: CASSLAGGLRNEQFF
v_gene: TRBV6-2/TRBV6-3
d_gene: TRBD2
j_gene: TRBJ2-1

CDR3aa: CASSLEGDRITFF
v_gene: TRBV5-1
d_gene: TRBD1
j_gene: TRBJ1-1

CDR3aa: CASSRRTGEYNEQFF
v_gene: TRBV7-8
d_gene: -
j_gene: TRBJ2-1

CDR3aa: CASSHDIVNTEAFF
v_gene: TRBV5-1
d_gene: -
j_gene: TRBJ1-1

CDR3aa: CASSQEGGLTRYEQYF
v_gene: TRBV3-1/TRBV3-2
d_gene: -
j_gene: TRBJ2-7

CDR3aa: CASSLGGPGANVLTF
v_gene: TRBV7-7
d_gene: -
j_gene: TRBJ2-6

CDR3aa: CASSQDEGSNQPQHF
v_gene: TRBV4-1
d_gene: -
j_gene: TRBJ1-5

CDR3aa: CAWSVLSGGVAGELFF
v_gene: TRBV30
d_gene: TRBD2
j_gene: TRBJ2-2

CDR3aa: CASSPVGQAYNSPLHF
v_gene: TRBV4-1
d_gene: TRBD1
j_gene: TRBJ1-6

CDR3aa: CASSPGQGTGNTIYF
v_gene: TRBV5-8
d_gene: TRBD1
j_gene: TRBJ1-3

CDR3aa: CASSLVASGNYGYTF
v_gene: TRBV5-1
d_gene: -
j_gene: TRBJ1-2

CDR3aa: CASSLPRTNQGGSTQYF
v_gene: TRBV28
d_gene: -
j_gene: TRBJ2-5

CDR3aa: CASSLQGFTDTQYF
v_gene: TRBV7-3
d_gene: -
j_gene: TRBJ2-3

CDR3aa: CASSLVPLADPNTGELFF
v_gene: TRBV5-4
d_gene: TRBD2
j_gene: TRBJ2-2

CDR3aa: CASSFDWDQPQHF
v_gene: TRBV6-5
d_gene: -
j_gene: TRBJ1-5

CDR3aa: CASSVSGRAPDEQYF
v_gene: TRBV5-1
d_gene: TRBD2
j_gene: TRBJ2-7

CDR3aa: CASSLTGTNEQYF
v_gene: TRBV7-3
d_gene: TRBD2
j_gene: TRBJ2-7

CDR3aa: CASSADPGGVAFF
v_gene: TRBV5-6
d_gene: -
j_gene: TRBJ1-1

CDR3aa: CASSLAKWAANTGELFF
v_gene: TRBV7-8
d_gene: -
j_gene: TRBJ2-2

CDR3aa: CASSLVPEANTGELFF
v_gene: TRBV5-4
d_gene: -
j_gene: TRBJ2-2

CDR3aa: CSAPSGGNQNEQFF
v_gene: TRBV29-1
d_gene: -
j_gene: TRBJ2-1

CDR3aa: CASSQGGLAGAAYNEQFF
v_gene: TRBV4-2
d_gene: TRBD2
j_gene: TRBJ2-1

CDR3aa: CASSLGQRGDTQYF
v_gene: TRBV18
d_gene: -
j_gene: TRBJ2-3

CDR3aa: CASRPDRGNTEAFF
v_gene: TRBV5-4
d_gene: TRBD1
j_gene: TRBJ1-1

CDR3aa: CASRPTGGAADTQYF
v_gene: TRBV27
d_gene: TRBD1
j_gene: TRBJ2-3

CDR3aa: CASSPRTDTQYF
v_gene: TRBV7-9
d_gene: -
j_gene: TRBJ2-3

CDR3aa: CASLWGGAQSYGYTF
v_gene: TRBV28
d_gene: -
j_gene: TRBJ1-2

CDR3aa: CASSIGGTEQYF
v_gene: TRBV19
d_gene: -
j_gene: TRBJ2-7